The present T cell receptor (beta chain) was sequenced within a study of OX40 agonist ivuxolimab in advanced cancers. Study background: The treatment was a fully human IgG2 OX40 agonist, ivuxolimab.

The timepoints at which blood was sampled were baseline, cycle 4 day 1, and cycle 7 day 1. Findings and caveats of the study: Some nonresponders also had low normalized T-cell clonal expansion. Near-lowest levels of clonal expansion characterized partial responders at 0.1-3.0 mg/kg.

Libraries were prepared by immunoSEQ multiplex PCR; TCRdb keeps only in-frame clonotypes and omits some of them. This table has approximately 58,000 clones, around 93% appearing once. Turning to this clone: Its antigen is not identified.

Looked up from germline, CDR1 is SGHAT and CDR2 is FQNNGV. V lost 1 base, J lost 1 base, and 7 bases lay in between. The CDR3 consists of 14 residues. V and J are TRBV11-2 and TRBJ1-1; D is uncertain. This receptor was taken from an adult with an advanced solid tumor such as melanoma, head and neck, liver or kidney cancer. The specimen was CD4+ or CD8+ T cells sorted from blood, collected in a trial of the OX40 agonist ivuxolimab. CDR3 sequence (DNA): TGTGCCAGCAGCTTAGGCGGCAGGAACACTGAAGCTTTCTTT. Protein sequence: CASSLGGRNTEAFF.